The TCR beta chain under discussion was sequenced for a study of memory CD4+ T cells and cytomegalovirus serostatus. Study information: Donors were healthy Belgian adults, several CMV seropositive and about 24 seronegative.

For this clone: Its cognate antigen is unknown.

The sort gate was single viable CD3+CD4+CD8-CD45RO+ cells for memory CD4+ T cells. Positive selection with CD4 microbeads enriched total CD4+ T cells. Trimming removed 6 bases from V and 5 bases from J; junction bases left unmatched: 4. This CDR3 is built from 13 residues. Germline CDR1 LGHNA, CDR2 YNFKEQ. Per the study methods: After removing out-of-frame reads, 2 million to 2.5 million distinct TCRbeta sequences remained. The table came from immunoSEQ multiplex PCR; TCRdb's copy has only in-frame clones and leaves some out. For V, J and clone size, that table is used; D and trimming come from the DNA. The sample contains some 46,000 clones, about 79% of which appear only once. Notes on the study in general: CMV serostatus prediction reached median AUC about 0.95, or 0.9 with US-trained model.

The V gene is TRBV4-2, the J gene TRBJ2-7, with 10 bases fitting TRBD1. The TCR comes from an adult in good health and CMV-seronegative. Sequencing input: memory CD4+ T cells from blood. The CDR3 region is CASRGQGMDEQYF. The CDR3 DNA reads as TGTGCCAGCAGGGGACAGGGGATGGACGAGCAGTACTTC.